This is a list of T cell receptor beta chains from one sample in a study of T-cell memory formation after mild COVID-19. MiXCR was run by TCRdb on the 5' RACE reads, yielding one entry per CDR3 protein. The sample has hundreds of thousands of distinct CDR3 sequences, 15% to 20% seen once. Sequencing used PBMCs or a T cell subset sorted from them (not recorded which). These receptors were collected from a young man who had mild COVID-19 (a few samples of this study predate the infection). Cell type and time point are not known. Each CDR3 is given with its conserved first and last residue. The D gene is left open where the match is weak. Clone sizes are given selectively: once, few, many, or a class where the clone is expanded.

V	D	size	J	CDR3	DNA
TRBV5-1	NA	NA	TRBJ1-5	CASSLAGGGNQPQHF	TGCGCCAGCAGCTTGGCGGGAGGAGGCAATCAGCCCCAGCATTTT
TRBV29-1	NA	NA	TRBJ2-7	CSVAGMRDEQYF	TGCAGCGTTGCTGGTATGAGGGACGAGCAGTACTTC
TRBV27	NA	NA	TRBJ2-1	CASKASTYNEQFF	TGTGCCAGCAAGGCTAGCACCTACAATGAGCAGTTCTTC
TRBV4-2	TRBD2	NA	TRBJ2-3	CASSQEVAGGTDTQYF	TGTGCCAGCAGCCAAGAGGTAGCGGGGGGCACAGATACGCAGTATTTT
TRBV12-3/TRBV12-4	NA	NA	TRBJ1-1	CASTMGGADEAFF	TGTGCCAGCACCATGGGGGGGGCCGATGAAGCTTTCTTT
TRBV12-3/TRBV12-4	TRBD1	NA	TRBJ2-7	CASSKPGQGIEQYF	TGTGCCAGCAGTAAACCGGGACAGGGTATCGAGCAGTACTTC
TRBV7-2	TRBD2	NA	TRBJ2-5	CASSRSGGREETQYF	TGTGCCAGCAGCCGGAGCGGGGGACGTGAAGAGACCCAGTACTTC
TRBV7-2	TRBD2	NA	TRBJ2-7	CASRSQRGASYEQYF	TGTGCCAGCAGGAGTCAGCGGGGTGCCTCCTACGAGCAGTACTTC
TRBV4-1	NA	NA	TRBJ1-3	CASSLRASSGNTIYF	TGCGCCAGCAGCCTGCGAGCTAGCTCTGGAAACACCATATATTTT
TRBV2	NA	NA	TRBJ1-6	CASTGGGGSPLHF	TGTGCCAGCACGGGCGGGGGTGGTTCACCCCTCCACTTT
TRBV6-6	NA	NA	TRBJ1-5	CASSYGAGVINQPQHF	TGTGCCAGCAGTTACGGGGCAGGGGTAATCAATCAGCCCCAGCATTTT
TRBV20-1	NA	few	TRBJ1-5	CSANPGHPNQPQHF	TGCAGTGCTAACCCGGGCCACCCAAATCAGCCCCAGCATTTT
TRBV29-1	NA	many	TRBJ1-3	CSPTMGGTSGNTIYF	TGCAGCCCGACTATGGGGGGAACCTCTGGAAACACCATATATTTT
TRBV11-1	NA	NA	TRBJ1-2	CASSFAGFNYGYTF	TGTGCCAGCAGCTTCGCAGGGTTTAACTATGGCTACACCTTC
TRBV10-3	TRBD1	NA	TRBJ2-7	CTTSGTGDYEQYF	TGTACAACCTCCGGGACAGGGGACTACGAGCAGTACTTC
TRBV4-3	TRBD1	few	TRBJ2-7	CASSQEWTGESEQYF	TGCGCCAGCAGCCAAGAATGGACAGGGGAGAGCGAGCAGTACTTC
TRBV9	TRBD2	NA	TRBJ2-5	CASSDQPGLQETQYF	TGTGCCAGCAGCGACCAGCCGGGACTACAAGAGACCCAGTACTTC
TRBV7-2	NA	few	TRBJ1-1	CASSRSRRGFNEAFF	TGTGCCAGCAGCCGGAGTCGTCGGGGGTTTAATGAAGCTTTCTTT
TRBV5-1	TRBD1	few	TRBJ2-1	CASSLEFTGGTNEQFF	TGCGCCAGCAGCTTGGAGTTCACAGGGGGAACCAATGAGCAGTTCTTC
TRBV9	NA	few	TRBJ1-1	CASSVDAGGNTEAFF	TGTGCCAGCAGCGTAGATGCAGGAGGGAACACTGAAGCTTTCTTT
TRBV12-3/TRBV12-4	NA	NA	TRBJ1-5	CASSYTVTGSLQHF	TGTGCCAGCAGCTATACAGTGACAGGCTCGTTACAGCATTTT
TRBV6-6	NA	NA	TRBJ1-2	CASTPGPTGSGYTF	TGTGCCAGCACCCCAGGGCCTACAGGTAGCGGCTACACCTTC